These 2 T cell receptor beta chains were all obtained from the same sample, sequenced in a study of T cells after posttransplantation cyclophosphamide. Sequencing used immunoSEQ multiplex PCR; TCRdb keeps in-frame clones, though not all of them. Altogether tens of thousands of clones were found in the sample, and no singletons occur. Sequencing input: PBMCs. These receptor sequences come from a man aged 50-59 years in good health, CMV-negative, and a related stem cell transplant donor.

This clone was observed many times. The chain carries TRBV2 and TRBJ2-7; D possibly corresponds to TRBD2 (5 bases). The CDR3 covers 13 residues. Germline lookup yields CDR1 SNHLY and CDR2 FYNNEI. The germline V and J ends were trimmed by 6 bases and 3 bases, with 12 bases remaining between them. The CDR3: CASRHSDGYEQYF. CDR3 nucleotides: TGTGCCAGCAGACATAGCGATGGCTACGAGCAGTACTTC.

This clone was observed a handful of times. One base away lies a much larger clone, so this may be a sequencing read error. DNA for the CDR3: TGTGCCATCAGTGACAGGGGCAGGCGAGGACTAGCGGGAGGAGGCATGATCTTC. It translates to CAISDRGRRGLAGGGMIF. This chain links TRBV10-3 with TRBJ2-1, with 14 positions matching TRBD2. CDR3 size: 18 residues. The germline gives CDR1 ENHRY, CDR2 SYGVKD.